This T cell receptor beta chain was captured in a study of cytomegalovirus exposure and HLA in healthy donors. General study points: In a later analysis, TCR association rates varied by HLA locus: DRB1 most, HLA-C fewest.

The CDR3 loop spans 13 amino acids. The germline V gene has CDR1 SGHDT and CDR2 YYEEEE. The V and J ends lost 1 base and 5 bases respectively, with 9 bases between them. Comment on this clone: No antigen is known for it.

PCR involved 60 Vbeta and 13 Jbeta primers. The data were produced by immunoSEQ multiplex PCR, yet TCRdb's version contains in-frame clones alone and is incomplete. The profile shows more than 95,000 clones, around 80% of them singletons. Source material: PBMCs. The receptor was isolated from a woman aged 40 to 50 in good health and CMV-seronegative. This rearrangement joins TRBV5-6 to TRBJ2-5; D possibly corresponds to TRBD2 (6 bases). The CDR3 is CASSLRGMETQYF. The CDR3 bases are TGTGCCAGCAGCTTGCGGGGGATGGAGACCCAGTACTTC.